This TCR beta chain was captured by sequencing in a study of shared clonotypes between healthy human individuals. CDR3 length: 14 amino acids. Germline V gene sequence: CDR1 SGHNT, CDR2 YYREEE (reference sequence). The germline V and J ends were trimmed by 9 bases and 0 bases, with 13 bases remaining between them. The protocol was immunoSEQ multiplex PCR, while the TCRdb copy is restricted to in-frame clones and leaves out a portion. The sample carries about 560,000 clones, around 78% recorded once. A remark on this clone: Only one base separates this from a far larger clonotype, so it likely reflects a read error.

The TCR originated in a woman aged 40 to 55 in good health. Some clones in this sample may be carry-over from other donors' samples. This rearrangement joins TRBV5-4 to TRBJ1-5; weak D call: TRBD1 (5 bases). Sequencing was done on a sample of PBMCs. CDR3: CATNRPDSNQPQHF. CDR3 coding DNA: TGTGCCACCAACAGGCCCGATAGCAATCAGCCCCAGCATTTT.